The 28 T cell receptor beta chains below were found in one sample sequenced in a study of patients and donors after allogeneic stem cell transplantation. Each CDR3 protein is one row after TCRdb ran MiXCR on the RT-PCR reads. The sample includes about 160,000 distinct CDR3 sequences, 30% of them seen just once. The sample taken for sequencing was blood, either unsorted or a sorted T cell fraction (not recorded which). The receptors originated from a human donor who was either an allogeneic HSCT recipient or a stem cell or donor lymphocyte infusion donor (not recorded which). It is not recorded whose cells these are; they may come from a transplant donor.

J is TRBJ2-2 and V is TRBV24-1; 11 bases line up with TRBD2. J was trimmed by 2 bases and V by 4 bases; bases with no gene match: 8. Germline V lookup: CDR1 KGHDR, CDR2 SFDVKD. The length of the CDR3 is 18 residues. In nucleotides, the CDR3 is TGTGCCACCAGTGAGATCCCGGGACTAGCGGATAACACCGGGGAGCTGTTTTTT. It codes for CATSEIPGLADNTGELFF.

This clonotype came up a few times. V usage is TRBV6-5 and J usage is TRBJ2-1; 12 positions match TRBD2. CDR1 and CDR2 from the germline V gene are MNHEY and SVGAGI. V lost 6 bases, J lost 0 bases, and 6 bases stayed unmatched. The CDR3 has 17 residues. CDR3 sequence: CASSQGLAGDSYNEQFF. As DNA, the CDR3 is TGTGCCAGCAGCCAGGGACTAGCGGGCGACTCCTACAATGAGCAGTTCTTC.

The V gene is TRBV27, the J gene TRBJ1-4; the D is unclear. Germline loops: CDR1 MNHEY, CDR2 SMNVEV (reference sequence). V was pared by 5 bases and J by 4 bases, with 14 bases between. The CDR3 extends over 15 amino acids. The CDR3 region is CASSHAEGDNEKLFF. In nucleotides, the CDR3 is TGTGCCAGCAGTCACGCAGAGGGTGATAATGAAAAACTGTTTTTT.

The genes are TRBV27 and TRBJ1-4; 8 bases map to TRBD1. Germline V gives CDR1 MNHEY, CDR2 SMNVEV (reference sequence). V shed 3 bases and J 8 bases; nucleotides not matched to a gene: 2. This CDR3 spans 13 amino acids. The CDR3 here is CASSLDRDEKLFF. In DNA form, the CDR3 reads TGTGCCAGCAGTTTGGACAGGGACGAAAAACTGTTTTTT.

The rearrangement uses TRBV15 and TRBJ1-2; 7 bases map to TRBD1. The germline V gene has CDR1 LNHNV and CDR2 YYDKDF (reference sequence). Losses at the gene ends were 5 bases for V and 2 bases for J; bases not matched to a gene: 8. This CDR3 region has 15 residues. This CDR3 is CATSGDRAPNYGYTF. The CDR3 coding sequence is TGTGCCACCAGCGGTGACAGGGCACCGAACTATGGCTACACCTTC. The full variable domain, its missing parts supplied by reference TRBV15 and TRBJ1-2, is DAMVIQNPRYQVTQFGKPVTLSCSQTLNHNVMYWYQQKSSQAPKLLFHYYDKDFNNEADTPDNFQSRRPNTSFCFLDIRSPGLGDTAMYLCATSGDRAPNYGYTFGSGTRLTVV.

This clonotype occurred a few times. V usage is TRBV11-2 and J usage is TRBJ2-1; no definite D call. Germline V gene data show CDR1 as SGHAT and CDR2 as FQNNGV. V lost 2 bases to trimming and J lost 4 bases, with 6 bases between them. The length of the CDR3 is 13 residues. The CDR3 DNA follows: TGTGCCAGCAGCTTACTCCCTTACAATGAGCAGTTCTTC. This gives the protein CASSLLPYNEQFF.

The CDR3 here is CATSDPTGYEQFF. CDR3 bases: TGTGCCACCAGTGATCCGACAGGGTATGAGCAGTTCTTC. The V gene is TRBV24-1, the J gene TRBJ2-1; TRBD1 matches at 7 bases. CDR3 size: 13 residues. The V and J ends lost 3 bases and 8 bases, in that order; junction bases with no gene match: 3. Germline V lookup: CDR1 KGHDR, CDR2 SFDVKD.

V usage is TRBV20-1 and J usage is TRBJ2-7; D is ambiguous. This CDR3 is 14 amino acids long. Germline V lookup: CDR1 DFQATT, CDR2 SNEGSKA (reference sequence). With 2 bases removed from V and 1 base from J, the gap between germline ends came to 12 bases. CDR3 bases: TGCAGTGCTAGAAACAGCGAAGGGTCCTACGAGCAGTACTTC. It translates to CSARNSEGSYEQYF.

V gene TRBV20-1 combines with J gene TRBJ2-6, with D unresolved. Germline CDR1 and CDR2: DFQATT and SNEGSKA (reference sequence). Trimming stripped 1 base from V and 3 bases from J, with 4 bases between. The CDR3 totals 13 residues. The CDR3 here is CSARVIGANVLTF. The CDR3 region has the DNA TGCAGTGCTAGAGTGATTGGGGCCAACGTCCTGACTTTC.

The table lists this clonotype with a count of one. This chain joins TRBV9 and TRBJ2-1; D may be TRBD2 (6 bases). CDR3 length: 16 residues. Trimming cost V 3 bases and J 2 bases, with 15 bases left between them. From germline, CDR1 is SGDLS and CDR2 YYNGEE. CDR3 in amino acids: CASSEDEVAAYNEQFF. The CDR3 coding sequence is TGTGCCAGCAGCGAGGACGAGGTAGCGGCCTACAATGAGCAGTTCTTC.

This chain uses TRBV5-5 with TRBJ2-2; possible D gene TRBD2, 5 bases. There are 15 residues in the CDR3. Trimming shortened V by 4 bases and J by 1 base, and 11 bases separated the two germline ends. Germline CDR1 and CDR2: SGHKS and YYEKEE (reference sequence). CDR3 in amino acids: CASSPYSGNTGELFF. The CDR3, as DNA: TGTGCCAGCAGCCCCTACAGCGGGAACACCGGGGAGCTGTTTTTT.

This chain joins TRBV20-1 and TRBJ1-2, with a possible D match to TRBD1 (6 bases). Germline loops: CDR1 DFQATT, CDR2 SNEGSKA (reference sequence). Between the trimmed V and J ends, which lost 5 bases and 3 bases, there was a span of 10 bases. The CDR3 covers 12 residues. The CDR3 sequence is CSAQDRYYGYTF. The CDR3, as DNA: TGCAGTGCTCAAGACAGGTACTATGGCTACACCTTC.

This clonotype was observed a handful of times. CDR3 DNA sequence: TGTGCCAGCAGTTTCGCGGGGGCACACTATGGCTACACCTTC. Its protein is CASSFAGAHYGYTF. The gene calls are TRBV14 and TRBJ1-2, with a tentative D call TRBD1 (6 bases). Trimming cost V 6 bases and J 3 bases, with 14 bases left between them. Germline lookup yields CDR1 SGHDN and CDR2 FVKESK. The CDR3 covers 14 residues.

There are a few counts of this clonotype. V and J are TRBV20-1 and TRBJ2-2, with D tentatively TRBD2 (5 bases). The germline V and J ends were trimmed by 4 bases and 4 bases, with 13 bases remaining between them. This CDR3 spans 14 amino acids. Per germline, CDR1 DFQATT and CDR2 SNEGSKA (reference sequence). The CDR3 here is CSAIRRRGTGELFF. The CDR3, as DNA: TGCAGTGCTATTAGAAGACGGGGCACCGGGGAGCTGTTTTTT.

This clonotype was seen only once. The chain has TRBV4-3 and TRBJ2-2; 9 bases match TRBD1. This CDR3 contains 19 residues. The V and J ends lost 0 bases and 2 bases, in that order; junction bases with no gene match: 10. Germline assignment: CDR1 LGHNA and CDR2 YSLEER. The CDR3 is CASSQDPGQGLGNTGELFF. The CDR3 DNA is TGCGCCAGCAGCCAAGATCCGGGACAGGGCCTGGGAAACACCGGGGAGCTGTTTTTT.

This clonotype came up a few times. The chain employs TRBV5-1 and TRBJ2-6, with D hard to call. The V gene's germline CDR1 is SGHRS and CDR2 YFSETQ. The CDR3 is 13 residues long. Trimming left V 4 bases short and J 1 base short, with 3 bases between. CDR3 sequence (DNA): TGCGCCAGCAGCGCATCTGGGGCCAACGTCCTGACTTTC. The encoded protein is CASSASGANVLTF.

The V and J genes are TRBV10-3 and TRBJ2-7; 10 nucleotides match TRBD2. Trimming at V came to 0 bases and at J to 7 bases, leaving 6 bases not matched to a gene. The CDR3 contains 15 residues. Germline V lookup: CDR1 ENHRY, CDR2 SYGVKD. The CDR3 nucleotides are TGTGCCATCAGTGAGTCCCTAGCGGGAGCATGGGAGCAGTACTTC. The encoded protein is CAISESLAGAWEQYF.

This sequence joins TRBV30 and TRBJ2-7; D not certain. Looked up from germline, CDR1 is GTSNPN and CDR2 is SVGIG (reference sequence). CDR3 length: 14 amino acids. Deletions cut 0 bases from V and 0 bases from J, with 9 bases between. The CDR3 region is CAWSVGSVSYEQYF. The CDR3 nucleotides are TGTGCCTGGAGTGTTGGGTCAGTCTCCTACGAGCAGTACTTC. The full variable domain, with the rest looked up from reference TRBV30 and TRBJ2-7, is SQTIHQWPATLVQPVGSPLSLECTVEGTSNPNLYWYRQAAGRGLQLLFYSVGIGQISSEVPQNLSASRPQDRQFILSSKKLLLSDSGFYLCAWSVGSVSYEQYFGPGTRLTVT.

This clonotype was seen a few times. This chain connects TRBV5-1 to TRBJ2-7; D is uncertain. The ends were cut back, 4 bases at V and 2 bases at J, with 10 bases in the middle. The CDR3 contains 13 residues. Germline V lookup: CDR1 SGHRS, CDR2 YFSETQ. The CDR3 DNA sequence: TGCGCCAGCAGCCCGGTGGGGACCTACGAGCAGTACTTC. It translates to CASSPVGTYEQYF.

The J gene is TRBJ2-3, the V gene TRBV12-3 or TRBV12-4; weak D call: TRBD2 (5 bases). V lost 8 bases and J 3 bases, leaving 6 bases between the germline ends. The CDR3 sequence is 11 residues long. CDR3 sequence (DNA): TGTGCCAGCGGACTTACAGATACGCAGTATTTT. It specifies CASGLTDTQYF.

The V call is TRBV5-1, the J call TRBJ2-5; D not certain. Per germline, CDR1 SGHRS and CDR2 YFSETQ. The ends were cut back, 1 base at V and 5 bases at J, with 12 bases in the middle. This CDR3 is built from 14 residues. The CDR3 reads CASSLTVGGETQYF. CDR3 coding DNA: TGCGCCAGCAGCTTGACAGTAGGTGGGGAGACCCAGTACTTC.

The rearrangement joins TRBV4-2 to TRBJ2-4; no clear D. The CDR3 covers 14 residues. Germline CDR1 is LGHNA and CDR2 is YNFKEQ. V lost 5 bases, J lost 7 bases, and 15 bases lay in between. The CDR3 sequence is CASSARSGPNIQYF. The CDR3 coding sequence is TGTGCCAGCAGCGCCCGTTCTGGGCCGAACATTCAGTACTTC.

This clonotype was detected many times. The chain couples TRBV20-1 to TRBJ1-1; D possibly corresponds to TRBD1 (5 bases). The V end lost 3 bases, the J end lost 4 bases, and 12 bases lay between the germline ends. Germline V gene lookup returns CDR1 DFQATT and CDR2 SNEGSKA (reference sequence). The CDR3 has 13 amino acids. The CDR3 DNA is TGCAGTGCTAGTGCCAGGGTGGGCACTGAAGCTTTCTTT. Residues: CSASARVGTEAFF.

V gene TRBV6-2 or TRBV6-3 combines with J gene TRBJ1-3; no reliable D call. The V end lost 3 bases, the J end lost 0 bases, and 6 bases lay between the germline ends. The germline CDR1 and CDR2 sequences are MNHEY and SVGEGT. The CDR3 consists of 14 residues. The CDR3 DNA is TGTGCCAGCAGTTATGGCGACTCTGGAAACACCATATATTTT. It encodes CASSYGDSGNTIYF.

This clonotype was counted many times. This chain links TRBV12-3 or TRBV12-4 with TRBJ1-2, with D possibly being TRBD1 (6 bases). Trimming pared 8 bases from V and 9 bases from J, leaving 16 bases between. This CDR3 spans 12 amino acids. In DNA, the CDR3 is TGTGCCAGCCGGAGGCAGGGGACCCGCTACACCTTC. Protein product: CASRRQGTRYTF.

This clonotype has a count of ten or more. The chain combines TRBV12-3 or TRBV12-4 with TRBJ1-3; D is unclear. The CDR3 spans 12 residues. The V gene lost 8 bases and the J gene lost 3 bases, with 8 bases spanning the gap. CDR3 coding DNA: TGTGCCAGCGTACAAAATGGAAACACCATATATTTT. The encoded protein is CASVQNGNTIYF.

The rearrangement joins TRBV25-1 to TRBJ1-6; TRBD1 might be the D (5 bases). The CDR3 has 15 residues. Trimming cost V 0 bases and J 8 bases, with 11 bases left between them. CDR1 MGHDK and CDR2 SYGVNS come from the germline V gene. In DNA, the CDR3 is TGTGCCAGCAGTGAATATGTAGGGGCGGATTCACCCCTCCACTTT. It specifies CASSEYVGADSPLHF.

The chain uses TRBV12-3 or TRBV12-4 and TRBJ1-2; perhaps TRBD1 as D (5 bases). There are 15 residues in the CDR3. V was trimmed by 2 bases and J by 5 bases, leaving 15 bases between them. The CDR3 DNA reads TGTGCCAGCAGTTTACCGGGGGAAGAAGGATATGGCTACACCTTC. The encoded protein is CASSLPGEEGYGYTF.